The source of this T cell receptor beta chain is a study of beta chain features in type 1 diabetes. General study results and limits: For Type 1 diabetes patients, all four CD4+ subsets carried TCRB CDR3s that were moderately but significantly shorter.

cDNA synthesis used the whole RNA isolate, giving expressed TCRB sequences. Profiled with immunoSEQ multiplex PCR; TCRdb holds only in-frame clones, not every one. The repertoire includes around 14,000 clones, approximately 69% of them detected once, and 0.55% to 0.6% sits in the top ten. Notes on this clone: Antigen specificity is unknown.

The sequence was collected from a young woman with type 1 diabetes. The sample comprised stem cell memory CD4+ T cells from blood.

CDR3: CASEDRRYEQYF. The CDR3 DNA reads TGTGCCAGCGAGGACAGACGCTACGAGCAGTACTTC. The V call is TRBV7-2, the J call TRBJ2-7, with D maybe TRBD1 (6 bases). In germline, CDR1 is SGHTA, CDR2 FQGNSA. Deletions cut 8 bases from V and 3 bases from J, with 11 bases between. The CDR3 is 12 amino acids.